One sample yielded the 27 T cell receptor beta chains listed below, sequenced in a study of tumor and adjacent non-tumor tissue in lung cancer. The library came from three nested PCR rounds adapted from ARM-PCR protocols. Using its own MiXCR run on the multiplex PCR reads, TCRdb lists one record per CDR3 protein. The table records around 200,000 distinct CDR3 sequences, approximately 74% of them present only once. The template was RNA from unsorted bulk tissue. The sequenced material came from lung tumor tissue. These receptor sequences come from a man in his sixties with non-small cell lung cancer.

Concerning this clonotype itself: This CDR3 fails to terminate in the conserved phenylalanine or tryptophan, so it likely reflects a read error. The V and J genes are TRBV20-1 and TRBJ1-1; possible D gene TRBD1, 6 bases. The CDR3 is 14 amino acids. Germline V CDR1 and CDR2: DFQATT, SNEGSKA (reference sequence). V gave up 1 base and J gave up 1 base, with 10 bases separating them. The CDR3 DNA sequence: TGCAGTGCTAGAGTGGGGACAAAGAACACTGAAGCTTTCATA. Translating gives CSARVGTKNTEAFI.

For this clonotype: The junction does not match germline at one end; this may be a read error. The rearrangement uses TRBV4-2 and TRBJ1-3; unclear D gene. Germline V gives CDR1 LGHNA, CDR2 YNFKEQ. The CDR3 is 15 residues long. The CDR3: CAISQNSSFGNTIYF. CDR3 coding DNA: TGTGCCATCAGCCAAAATTCGAGTTTCGGAAACACCATATATTTT.

The chain recombines TRBV11-3 with TRBJ2-7; the D gene is possibly TRBD2 (6 bases). The CDR3 is 14 residues long. Between the trimmed V and J ends, which lost 6 bases and 2 bases, there was a span of 14 bases. Germline values: CDR1 SGHNT, CDR2 YENEEA. For the CDR3, the DNA is TGTGCCAGCAGATCGGCACTAGCCCCCTACGAGCAGTACTTC. It codes for CASRSALAPYEQYF.

The rearrangement joins TRBV28 to TRBJ2-7; TRBD1 is a possible D gene (6 bases). Trimming stripped 3 bases from V and 4 bases from J, with 10 bases between. Germline V lookup: CDR1 MDHEN, CDR2 SYDVKM. CDR3 size: 13 residues. The CDR3 DNA sequence: TGTGCCAGCAGTTTTAGGGACATTTACGAGCAGTACTTC. Amino acid sequence: CASSFRDIYEQYF.

Details on this clonotype: A single base separates this from a much larger clone, so it may be a read error. The V call is TRBV11-3, the J call TRBJ2-1, with 14 bases matching TRBD2. This CDR3 is built from 15 residues. The ends lost 5 bases at V and 10 bases at J; junction bases unmatched: 7. Germline assignment: CDR1 SGHNT and CDR2 YENEEA. CDR3 in amino acids: CASSPETSGGGEQFF. In nucleotides, the CDR3 is TGTGCCAGCAGCCCAGAGACTAGCGGGGGGGGGGAGCAGTTCTTC.

V gene TRBV11-2 combines with J gene TRBJ1-2, with D perhaps matching TRBD1 (6 bases). V gave up 5 bases and J gave up 5 bases, with 12 bases separating them. Germline-derived CDR1 and CDR2 are SGHAT and FQNNGV. CDR3 length: 13 amino acids. In DNA, the CDR3 is TGTGCCAGCAGCATCCGACAGGAGTATGGCTACACCTTC. It yields the protein CASSIRQEYGYTF.

This clonotype was picked up a small number of times. This sequence joins TRBV6-5 and TRBJ1-5; D is possibly TRBD1 (5 bases). Germline loops: CDR1 MNHEY, CDR2 SVGAGI. The V and J ends lost 5 bases and 4 bases respectively, with 12 bases between them. The CDR3 spans 14 residues. CDR3 residues: CASSPRQTNQPQHF. CDR3 DNA sequence: TGTGCCAGCAGTCCTAGACAGACTAATCAGCCCCAGCATTTT.

Concerning this clonotype itself: The final CDR3 position lacks the conserved phenylalanine or tryptophan, pointing to a likely read error. The chain combines TRBV4-2 with TRBJ2-1; 13 bases are shared with TRBD2. CDR1 LGHNA and CDR2 YNFKEQ come from the germline V gene. The CDR3 runs to 15 residues. The trim removed 4 bases at V and 10 bases at J, leaving 7 bases unmatched. In DNA form, the CDR3 reads TGTGCCAGCAGCCCCCGGACTAGCGGGAGAGAGGAGCAGTTCTAC. Its protein is CASSPRTSGREEQFY.

On this clonotype itself: Mismatch with germline at one junction end may stem from a read error. This sequence joins TRBV11-1 and TRBJ2-7, with TRBD1 as a possible D gene (5 bases). The CDR3 sequence is 16 residues long. The V gene's germline CDR1 is SGHAT and CDR2 FQDESV (reference sequence). CDR3 region: CASNLVIRDSSYEQYF. The CDR3 DNA reads as TGTGCCAGCAACTTAGTGATTCGTGACAGCTCCTACGAGCAGTACTTC.

There are many counts of this clonotype. J is TRBJ2-5 and V is TRBV6-5, with D perhaps assigned TRBD1 or TRBD2 (5 bases each). CDR3 size: 13 residues. Trimming pared 6 bases from V and 3 bases from J, leaving 11 bases between. CDR1 is MNHEY, CDR2 SVGAGI, per germline. The CDR3 protein is CASRGTYKETQYF. CDR3 nucleotide sequence: TGTGCCAGCAGGGGGACGTACAAAGAGACCCAGTACTTC.

The chain has TRBV6-5 and TRBJ2-7; TRBD1 matches at 8 bases. Looked up from germline, CDR1 is MNHEY and CDR2 is SVGAGI. The CDR3 extends over 14 amino acids. V was pared by 8 bases and J by 4 bases, with 10 bases of the junction left unmatched. The CDR3 sequence is CASGHRDRPYEQYF. CDR3 DNA: TGTGCCAGCGGTCACCGGGACAGGCCATACGAGCAGTACTTC.

Concerning this clonotype itself: Just one base apart from a much larger clone, this may be a read error. The genes are TRBV29-1 and TRBJ2-1; a weak D match, TRBD2 (5 bases). CDR1 and CDR2 from the germline V gene are SQVTM and ANQGSEA. The V gene lost 7 bases and the J gene lost 4 bases, with 23 bases spanning the gap. The CDR3 is 16 residues long. The CDR3 coding sequence is TGCAGCGGGGAGTCCGGAAGCGCTACGAGATACAATGAGCAGTTCTTC. Its translation is CSGESGSATRYNEQFF.

As for this clonotype: One junction end does not reproduce the germline sequence, and a read error may be involved. The rearrangement joins TRBV11-1 to TRBJ2-1; tentatively, D is TRBD2 (6 bases). Germline V gene data show CDR1 as SGHAT and CDR2 as FQDESV (reference sequence). CDR3 length: 17 residues. CDR3 DNA sequence: TGTACCAGGAGATTATCTCGGCTAGTGGGAGGCAACAATGAGCAGTTCTTC. Its translation is CTRRLSRLVGGNNEQFF.

The chain employs TRBV11-1 and TRBJ2-5; D uncertain. Trimming pared 7 bases from V and 2 bases from J, leaving 11 bases between. Germline CDR1 and CDR2: SGHAT and FQDESV (reference sequence). This CDR3 spans 13 amino acids. This CDR3 is CASNLQSQETQYF. DNA for the CDR3: TGTGCCAGCAACCTACAGTCGCAAGAGACCCAGTACTTC.

The genes are TRBV11-2 and TRBJ1-6; 10 positions match TRBD1. Trimming removed 1 base from V and 12 bases from J; junction bases left unmatched: 12. The CDR3 has 17 residues. The germline V gene encodes CDR1 SGHAT and CDR2 FQNNGV. This chain's CDR3 is CASSLGPRDRGGRPLHF. For the CDR3, the DNA is TGTGCCAGCAGCTTAGGCCCCCGGGACAGGGGAGGACGACCCCTCCACTTT.

The chain uses TRBV12-3 or TRBV12-4 and TRBJ1-1; D is unclear. V shed 3 bases and J shed 1 base, with 12 bases lying between them. The CDR3 has 15 amino acids. The CDR3 DNA follows: TGTGCCAGCAGTTTCCCCCTGGGCGGGAACACTGAAGCTTTCTTT. Encoded protein: CASSFPLGGNTEAFF.

The rearrangement links TRBV6-5 to TRBJ1-2, with 8 bases aligning to TRBD1. From germline, CDR1 is MNHEY and CDR2 SVGAGI. The CDR3 is 16 amino acids. J was trimmed by 0 bases and V by 5 bases; bases with no gene match: 8. CDR3 amino acids: CASSPQTGAPNYGYTF. Written as DNA, the CDR3 is TGTGCCAGCAGTCCACAGACAGGGGCCCCTAACTATGGCTACACCTTC.

The rearrangement uses TRBV29-1 and TRBJ2-1; D is unclear. Trimming pared 6 bases from V and 10 bases from J, leaving 13 bases between. CDR3 size: 11 residues. Germline CDR1 reads SQVTM; CDR2 reads ANQGSEA. The CDR3, as DNA: TGCAGCGTGGTAGAAAGGACCGAGCAGTTCTTC. As protein: CSVVERTEQFF.

With respect to this clonotype: The junction does not match germline at one end; this may be a read error. V is TRBV5-1 and J is TRBJ1-1, with D perhaps matching TRBD1 (6 bases). The CDR3 is 13 residues long. Per the germline V gene, CDR1 is SGHRS and CDR2 is YFSETQ. This CDR3 is CASSPYGGTGAYF. In DNA, the CDR3 is TGCGCCAGCAGCCCATACGGAGGTACGGGGGCTTACTTT.

The gene calls are TRBV20-1 and TRBJ2-3, with a tentative D call TRBD2 (5 bases). CDR3 length: 14 amino acids. Between the trimmed V and J ends, which lost 5 bases and 5 bases, there was a span of 17 bases. The germline V gene has CDR1 DFQATT and CDR2 SNEGSKA (reference sequence). CDR3 loop: CSAGGSQLGDTQYF. For the CDR3, the DNA is TGCAGTGCTGGAGGTAGCCAGCTAGGAGATACGCAGTATTTT.

Many counts were recorded for this clonotype. The J gene is TRBJ1-3, the V gene TRBV25-1; D not resolved. Trimming removed 3 bases at V and 2 bases at J, with 5 bases between. Per germline, CDR1 MGHDK and CDR2 SYGVNS. This CDR3 has 13 residues. Here the CDR3 DNA reads TGTGCCAGCAGTGACAGACCTGGAAACACCATATATTTT. Protein product: CASSDRPGNTIYF. Complete variable domain (other parts from reference TRBV25-1 and TRBJ1-3): EADIYQTPRYLVIGTGKKITLECSQTMGHDKMYWYQQDPGMELHLIHYSYGVNSTEKGDLSSESTVSRIRTEHFPLTLESARPSHTSQYLCASSDRPGNTIYFGEGSWLTVV.

Details on this clonotype: Compared with germline, one end of the junction differs, possibly owing to a read error. V is TRBV11-1 and J is TRBJ2-1; D remains unclear. The V gene's germline CDR1 is SGHAT and CDR2 FQDESV (reference sequence). This CDR3 contains 16 residues. DNA for the CDR3: TGTGTCAGCAGCTCTATGGTACTCAAGTTCTACAATGAGCAGTTCTTC. Translation gives CVSSSMVLKFYNEQFF.

There are many counts of this clonotype. A read error is possible here, since a much larger clone lies one base away. The V and J genes are TRBV11-2 and TRBJ2-3, with TRBD2 as a possible D gene (7 bases). Germline CDR1 and CDR2: SGHAT and FQNNGV. The CDR3 spans 15 residues. The CDR3 coding sequence is TGTGCCAGCAACTTAACCGGGGGGCTGACAGATACGCAGTATTTT. Its translation: CASNLTGGLTDTQYF.

This clonotype was seen only a few times. The chain has TRBV6-5 and TRBJ1-4; TRBD1 is a possible D gene (5 bases). Germline V gene sequence: CDR1 MNHEY, CDR2 SVGAGI. This CDR3 region has 16 residues. Trimming stripped 0 bases from V and 8 bases from J, with 16 bases between. The CDR3 loop is CASSYSRSPGHEKLFF. In DNA form, the CDR3 reads TGTGCCAGCAGTTACTCGAGGTCGCCTGGACACGAAAAACTGTTTTTT.

Concerning this clonotype itself: Relative to the germline gene, one junction end is altered; a read error may explain this. The genes are TRBV11-2 and TRBJ2-2, with TRBD2 matching over 13 bases. Germline lookup yields CDR1 SGHAT and CDR2 FQNNGV. CDR3 length: 18 amino acids. As DNA, the CDR3 is TGTGTCAGCAGCTTTTTCCCCGGGACTAGCGGGACCCCCGGGGAGCTGTTTTTT. It codes for CVSSFFPGTSGTPGELFF.

This clonotype has just a few counts. This sequence joins TRBV6-1 and TRBJ1-1; no reliable D call. The CDR3 has 14 amino acids. Germline CDR1 reads MNHNS; CDR2 reads SASEGT. Trimming removed 6 bases at V and 4 bases at J, with 15 bases between. The CDR3 loop reads CASSSAGSGTEAFF. CDR3 nucleotides: TGTGCCAGCAGCTCCGCGGGGTCAGGCACTGAAGCTTTCTTT.

As to this clonotype: One end of the junction varies from germline; a read error may be responsible. The chain carries TRBV11-3 and TRBJ2-3, with D possibly being TRBD1 or TRBD2 (5 bases each). The CDR3 sequence is 14 residues long. CDR1 is SGHNT and CDR2 is YENEEA in the germline V gene. CDR3 DNA: TGTGCCAACAGCAACCCCGGGACCCCTTCAATGCAGTATTTT. It translates to CANSNPGTPSMQYF.